The 32 T cell receptor beta chains listed next were all sequenced from one sample in a study of shared clonotypes between healthy human individuals (dated by TCRdb to the early 2020s). Libraries were built with the immunoSEQ multiplex PCR assay. This is the immuneACCESS table as TCRdb keeps it, with only in-frame sequences that have V and J called. A part of the clones is gone; compared with another copy, unresolved V genes explain less than half, and the rest is unexplained. The sample has some 740,000 clones on record, 90% to 95% of them singletons. The top ten clonotypes cover around 24% of the sample. CD8 naive samples were CD45RO-negative cells positively selected for CCR7, giving a CD45RA+CCR7+ population that excluded TemRA cells. What was sequenced was naive CD8+ T cells sorted from blood. The cell subset or site label, as the study defines it: CD45RA+CCR7+. The receptors were gathered from a man aged 25-45 years in good health.

The chain is built from TRBV4-1 and TRBJ2-2; maybe TRBD2 (6 bases). Germline loops: CDR1 MGHRA, CDR2 YSYEKL. The CDR3 covers 15 residues. The V and J ends lost 0 bases and 7 bases respectively, with 12 bases between them. The CDR3 here is CASSQDGGLGGELFF. Written as DNA, the CDR3 is TGCGCCAGCAGCCAAGATGGGGGGTTAGGCGGGGAGCTGTTTTTT.

The genes are TRBV6-1 and TRBJ2-1; TRBD2 aligns across 11 bases. This CDR3 region has 15 residues. V was clipped by 3 bases and J by 4 bases; unmatched bases: 2. CDR1 is MNHNS and CDR2 is SASEGT in the germline V gene. CDR3 coding DNA: TGTGCCAGCAGTGAGGGACTAGCGGAGTACAATGAGCAGTTCTTC. Its protein product is CASSEGLAEYNEQFF.

The V and J genes are TRBV5-5 and TRBJ2-7; no clear D gene. V dropped 4 bases and J dropped 9 bases, with 26 bases sitting between them. Germline V gene lookup returns CDR1 SGHKS and CDR2 YYEKEE (reference sequence). The CDR3 extends over 16 amino acids. CDR3 in amino acids: CASSAPEGFPYVVQYF. The CDR3 bases are TGTGCCAGCAGCGCGCCGGAAGGGTTCCCATACGTCGTGCAGTACTTC.

The genes are TRBV13 and TRBJ1-5, with a weak D call TRBD1 (6 bases). Per the germline V gene, CDR1 is PRHDT and CDR2 is FYEKMQ (reference sequence). This CDR3 contains 19 residues. Trimming left V 0 bases short and J 0 bases short, with 18 bases between. The CDR3 nucleotides read TGTGCCAGCAGCTTAGGCCCGAGGCAGGGGAGAAATAGCAATCAGCCCCAGCATTTT. This gives the protein CASSLGPRQGRNSNQPQHF.

About this clone itself: This sample also contains other DNA sequences that code for the same CDR3. J is TRBJ2-7 and V is TRBV9; D is possibly TRBD1 (5 bases). Germline V CDR1 and CDR2: SGDLS, YYNGEE. The CDR3 contains 14 residues. V was trimmed by 0 bases and J by 2 bases, leaving 9 bases between them. CDR3 sequence (DNA): TGTGCCAGCAGCGTAGGTCAGGGCACCTACGAGCAGTACTTC. Residues: CASSVGQGTYEQYF.

The chain joins TRBV6-4 to TRBJ2-3; 7 positions agree with TRBD1. Germline CDR1 is MRHNA and CDR2 is SNTAGT. The junction had 8 bases not matched to a gene; V was cut back by 8 bases and J by 0 bases. The CDR3 runs to 15 residues. The DNA for the CDR3 is TGTGCCAGCCGACAGGGACCCATTAGCACAGATACGCAGTATTTT. This gives the protein CASRQGPISTDTQYF.

The V and J genes are TRBV29-1 and TRBJ2-7; 8 bases match TRBD1. J gave up 4 bases and V 7 bases, and 9 bases lay outside the gene matches. The V gene's germline CDR1 is SQVTM and CDR2 ANQGSEA. The CDR3 totals 13 residues. The CDR3 coding sequence is TGCAGCGCCATTGGACAGGGTGGGTACGAGCAGTACTTC. This encodes CSAIGQGGYEQYF.

This rearrangement joins TRBV10-3 to TRBJ2-5; 9 bases fit TRBD2. CDR1 is ENHRY and CDR2 is SYGVKD in the germline V gene. V dropped 8 bases and J dropped 7; count of bases not matched to a gene: 8. The CDR3 consists of 13 residues. The DNA for the CDR3 is TGTGCCATCCAGCGGGAGGATGCCGTGACCCAGTACTTC. It encodes CAIQREDAVTQYF.

The chain couples TRBV6-5 to TRBJ1-2, with a weak D call TRBD1 (6 bases). The CDR3 consists of 13 residues. Per the germline V gene, CDR1 is MNHEY and CDR2 is SVGAGI. With 6 bases removed from V and 4 bases from J, the gap between germline ends came to 12 bases. Here the CDR3 DNA reads TGTGCCAGCAGCATACAGGGCCGCTATGGCTACACCTTC. Encoded protein: CASSIQGRYGYTF.

The chain carries TRBV4-3 and TRBJ2-1; D possibly corresponds to TRBD2 (6 bases). This CDR3 contains 16 residues. With 0 bases removed from V and 5 bases from J, the gap between germline ends came to 14 bases. The germline gives CDR1 LGHNA, CDR2 YSLEER. CDR3 sequence reads: CASSQDWPSSDNEQFF. DNA for the CDR3: TGCGCCAGCAGCCAAGATTGGCCGTCTAGCGACAATGAGCAGTTCTTC.

A remark on this clone: At the DNA level, this CDR3 is encoded by other sequences in the same sample as well. The V and J genes are TRBV7-9 and TRBJ2-7; D not certain. Trimming left V 3 bases short and J 0 bases short, with 6 bases between. Germline values: CDR1 SEHNR, CDR2 FQNEAQ (reference sequence). This CDR3 has 13 amino acids. Written as DNA, the CDR3 is TGTGCCAGCAGCTTTCTCAGCTCCTACGAGCAGTACTTC. Protein product: CASSFLSSYEQYF. Full variable domain (outside the CDR3, taken from reference TRBV7-9 and TRBJ2-7): DTGVSQNPRHKITKRGQNVTFRCDPISEHNRLYWYRQTLGQGPEFLTYFQNEAQLEKSRLLSDRFSAERPKGSFSTLEIQRTEQGDSAMYLCASSFLSSYEQYFGPGTRLTVT.

The V gene is TRBV7-8, the J gene TRBJ2-1; D gene unclear. V lost 2 bases and J lost 7, with 15 bases in between. This CDR3 comprises 15 residues. Looked up from germline, CDR1 is SGHVS and CDR2 is FQNEAQ. DNA of the CDR3: TGTGCCAGCAGCTTATACCTTGAAAATGAAAATGAGCAGTTCTTC. Its protein is CASSLYLENENEQFF.

For this clone: Distinct nucleotide sequences in the sample also encode this CDR3. The chain carries TRBV27 and TRBJ2-1; TRBD2 aligns across 8 bases. Trimming removed 7 bases from V and 0 bases from J; junction bases left unmatched: 2. The CDR3 length is 14 residues. The germline V gene encodes CDR1 MNHEY and CDR2 SMNVEV (reference sequence). The DNA of the CDR3 is TGTGCCAGCACCAGCGGGGGCTCCTACAATGAGCAGTTCTTC. It encodes CASTSGGSYNEQFF.

This chain links TRBV7-3 with TRBJ1-1; D ambiguous. V was shortened by 5 bases and J by 10 bases, with 14 bases between the two germline ends. The CDR3 is 12 amino acids. Germline CDR1 is SGHTA and CDR2 is FQGTGA. The CDR3 nucleotides read TGTGCCAGCAGCGTCTCCAGCGGGTCAGCTTTCTTT. Protein sequence: CASSVSSGSAFF.

In regard to this clone: This may come from a read error, since a much larger clone is one base off. The same CDR3 is also encoded by other DNA sequences in this sample. The rearrangement uses TRBV11-2 and TRBJ2-7, with TRBD1 identical over 11 bases. Germline-derived CDR1 and CDR2 are SGHAT and FQNNGV. This CDR3 has 14 residues. The CDR3 sequence: CASSLGTGGYEQYF. The CDR3, as DNA: TGTGCCAGCAGTTTAGGGACAGGGGGCTACGAGCAGTACTTC.

The chain links TRBV5-1 to TRBJ1-5; D uncertain. Germline V CDR1 and CDR2: SGHRS, YFSETQ. The CDR3 is 15 residues long. Trimming stripped 4 bases from V and 4 bases from J, with 15 bases between. CDR3 DNA: TGCGCCAGCAGCGTCTCTGGCCAGACTAATCAGCCCCAGCATTTT. Residues: CASSVSGQTNQPQHF.

This rearrangement joins TRBV28 to TRBJ1-4; D call uncertain. The ends were cut back, 5 bases at V and 6 bases at J, with 10 bases in the middle. The CDR3 has 13 amino acids. CDR1 is MDHEN, CDR2 SYDVKM, per germline. DNA for the CDR3: TGTGCCAGCAGTCCCCTTTCTTATGAAAAACTGTTTTTT. Protein: CASSPLSYEKLFF.

This clone was detected only once. The rearrangement links TRBV7-9 to TRBJ2-7; D perhaps matches TRBD1 (6 bases). Trimming shortened V by 5 bases and J by 6 bases, and 26 bases separated the two germline ends. Germline values: CDR1 SEHNR, CDR2 FQNEAQ (reference sequence). The CDR3 extends over 17 amino acids. This chain's CDR3 is CASSPGLVTTEGVEQYF. The CDR3 region has the DNA TGTGCCAGCAGCCCCGGGTTAGTGACCACTGAGGGGGTCGAGCAGTACTTC.

The J gene is TRBJ1-5, the V gene TRBV7-6; 10 bases are a match to TRBD1. The CDR3 is made up of 16 amino acids. Germline V CDR1 and CDR2: SGHVS, FNYEAQ. The V gene end was trimmed by 4 bases and the J gene end by 4 bases; junction bases not matched to a gene: 7. The CDR3, as DNA: TGTGCCAGCAGCTCTCCCCGGGACAGGGGTAATCAGCCCCAGCATTTT. Protein: CASSSPRDRGNQPQHF.

V is TRBV5-6 and J is TRBJ2-7, with TRBD2 matching over 7 bases. The trim removed 2 bases at V and 0 bases at J, leaving 2 bases unmatched. The CDR3 spans 14 residues. Germline values: CDR1 SGHDT, CDR2 YYEEEE. The CDR3 region has the DNA TGTGCCAGCAGCTTCGGGGGGAGCTCCTACGAGCAGTACTTC. It yields the protein CASSFGGSSYEQYF.

The table lists this clone with a count of one. V gene TRBV4-1 combines with J gene TRBJ2-5, with D unresolved. Trimming left V 1 base short and J 1 base short, with 10 bases between. The CDR3 spans 15 residues. Germline V CDR1 and CDR2: MGHRA, YSYEKL. CDR3 DNA sequence: TGCGCCAGCAGCCAAGTCCCAGACTTCCAAGAGACCCAGTACTTC. Its protein is CASSQVPDFQETQYF.

The chain has TRBV4-3 and TRBJ2-1; D might be TRBD2 (5 bases). V lost 0 bases, J lost 5 bases, and 20 bases lay in between. CDR1 is LGHNA and CDR2 is YSLEER in the germline V gene. The CDR3 contains 18 residues. CDR3 bases: TGCGCCAGCAGCCAAGATCAAAGCGGTGAGTTGGGTGACAATGAGCAGTTCTTC. Amino acid sequence: CASSQDQSGELGDNEQFF.

The genes are TRBV29-1 and TRBJ2-1, with 10 bases fitting TRBD1. J lost 5 bases, V lost 7 bases, and 11 bases had no gene match. CDR3 length: 15 residues. Germline V gene lookup returns CDR1 SQVTM and CDR2 ANQGSEA. Here the CDR3 reads CSAAPWGQGNNEQFF. CDR3 bases: TGCAGCGCTGCCCCGTGGGGACAGGGGAACAATGAGCAGTTCTTC.

This chain uses TRBV7-9 with TRBJ2-7; a weak D match, TRBD2 (6 bases). V lost 2 bases and J 1 base, leaving 15 bases between the germline ends. The CDR3 consists of 16 residues. The germline V gene has CDR1 SEHNR and CDR2 FQNEAQ (reference sequence). CDR3 residues: CASSLIGGLGSYEQYF. For the CDR3, the DNA is TGTGCCAGCAGCTTAATCGGAGGGTTAGGTTCCTACGAGCAGTACTTC.

The V gene is TRBV6-6, the J gene TRBJ2-1; 8 nucleotides align to TRBD1. Looked up from germline, CDR1 is MNHNY and CDR2 is SVGAGI (reference sequence). This CDR3 is built from 13 residues. V shed 6 bases and J 4 bases; nucleotides not matched to a gene: 2. The CDR3 bases are TGTGCCAGCAGGGGACAGGTATACAATGAGCAGTTCTTC. This gives the protein CASRGQVYNEQFF.

This rearrangement joins TRBV27 to TRBJ1-5; tentatively, D is TRBD1 (5 bases). The CDR3 covers 14 residues. Trimming removed 1 base at V and 5 bases at J, with 9 bases between. CDR1 MNHEY and CDR2 SMNVEV come from the germline V gene (reference sequence). The CDR3 bases are TGTGCCAGCAGTTTATGGGGGGACGATCAGCCCCAGCATTTT. Translated, it gives CASSLWGDDQPQHF.

The chain has TRBV19 and TRBJ2-5, with 8 bases fitting TRBD1. V lost 5 bases and J lost 5; bases outside the gene matches: 13. Germline CDR1 and CDR2: LNHDA and SQIVND (reference sequence). CDR3 length: 16 residues. CDR3 residues: CASSPPVRGRLETQYF. The CDR3 bases are TGTGCCAGTAGTCCACCGGTCAGGGGGCGGTTGGAGACCCAGTACTTC.

V gene TRBV19 combines with J gene TRBJ2-3; D unclear. CDR1 and CDR2 (germline): LNHDA, SQIVND (reference sequence). There are 17 residues in the CDR3. Trimming shortened V by 3 bases and J by 0 bases, and 16 bases separated the two germline ends. In nucleotides, the CDR3 is TGTGCCAGTAGTATTTTGCCGACCACTACTAGCACAGATACGCAGTATTTT. Translating it yields CASSILPTTTSTDTQYF.

This chain links TRBV27 with TRBJ2-5; D is possibly TRBD2 (6 bases). V lost 8 bases, J lost 5 bases, and 18 bases lay in between. The CDR3 runs to 14 residues. In germline, CDR1 is MNHEY, CDR2 SMNVEV (reference sequence). CDR3 in amino acids: CASGWAGLIETQYF. In DNA form, the CDR3 reads TGTGCCAGCGGATGGGCGGGATTGATCGAGACCCAGTACTTC.

V gene TRBV28 combines with J gene TRBJ2-2, with a tentative D call TRBD2 (5 bases). CDR1 MDHEN and CDR2 SYDVKM come from the germline V gene. V was cut by 6 bases and J by 0 bases, with 26 bases left in between. This CDR3 region has 20 residues. CDR3 DNA: TGTGCCAGCAGCATTAACTATGGAGGTGGGGTCGTTTCGAACACCGGGGAGCTGTTTTTT. It specifies CASSINYGGGVVSNTGELFF.

The chain recombines TRBV7-9 with TRBJ2-5, with a possible D match to TRBD2 (6 bases). The CDR3 loop spans 14 amino acids. V was pared by 5 bases and J by 2 bases, with 12 bases between. Germline loops: CDR1 SEHNR, CDR2 FQNEAQ (reference sequence). The CDR3 sequence is CASSRATSQETQYF. CDR3 coding DNA: TGTGCCAGCAGCCGAGCGACTAGTCAAGAGACCCAGTACTTC. Variable domain in full (rest from reference TRBV7-9 and TRBJ2-5): DTGVSQNPRHKITKRGQNVTFRCDPISEHNRLYWYRQTLGQGPEFLTYFQNEAQLEKSRLLSDRFSAERPKGSFSTLEIQRTEQGDSAMYLCASSRATSQETQYFGPGTRLLVL.

In regard to this clone: Other DNA sequences in the same sample also yield this CDR3. The chain employs TRBV7-2 and TRBJ2-3, with 15 bases matching TRBD2. Germline V gene lookup returns CDR1 SGHTA and CDR2 FQGNSA. The CDR3 length is 15 residues. Trimming at V came to 5 bases and at J to 4 bases, leaving 1 base not matched to a gene. The CDR3 DNA reads as TGTGCCAGCAGCAGGACTAGCGGGAGGGCAGATACGCAGTATTTT. Protein sequence: CASSRTSGRADTQYF. The variable domain in full, completed from reference TRBV7-2 and TRBJ2-3, reads GAGVSQSPSNKVTEKGKDVELRCDPISGHTALYWYRQSLGQGLEFLIYFQGNSAPDKSGLPSDRFSAERTGGSVSTLTIQRTQQEDSAVYLCASSRTSGRADTQYFGPGTRLTVL.